These T cell receptor beta chains were read from a single sample in a study of early T cells in non-severe SARS-CoV-2 infection. TCRdb re-derived calls from the 5' RACE reads in MiXCR, one entry per CDR3 protein. The sample lists approximately 33,000 distinct CDR3 sequences, around 3.9% seen once, with 9% to 10% in the top ten. The sequenced sample consisted of whole blood. The receptors stem from an adult who was a healthcare worker with PCR-confirmed SARS-CoV-2 infection or an uninfected control (not recorded which). CDR3s include the opening cysteine and the closing phenylalanine or tryptophan. D genes are given only for firm matches. The size entry is marked missing in some rows and otherwise reads once, few, many or a size class.

cdr3_length: 13; j_call: TRBJ2-2; v_call: TRBV6-4; d_call: -; clone_size: many; cdr3_aa: CASSDRTTGELFF; cdr3_nt: TGTGCCAGCAGTGACAGGACCACCGGGGAGCTGTTTTTT
cdr3_length: 11; j_call: TRBJ2-1; v_call: TRBV9; d_call: -; clone_size: many; cdr3_aa: CASALYNEQFF; cdr3_nt: TGTGCCAGCGCTTTATACAATGAGCAGTTCTTC
cdr3_length: 14; j_call: TRBJ2-5; v_call: TRBV7-2; d_call: TRBD2; clone_size: many; cdr3_aa: CASSSRAGEETQYF; cdr3_nt: TGTGCCAGCAGCTCCAGAGCGGGAGAAGAGACCCAGTACTTC
cdr3_length: 14; j_call: TRBJ2-3; v_call: TRBV10-3; d_call: -; clone_size: -; cdr3_aa: CAISESGGIDTQYF; cdr3_nt: TGTGCCATCAGTGAGTCAGGAGGGATAGATACGCAGTATTTT
cdr3_length: 16; j_call: TRBJ2-3; v_call: TRBV6-1; d_call: TRBD1; clone_size: many; cdr3_aa: CASSDMRTGGTDTQYF; cdr3_nt: TGTGCCAGCAGTGATATGCGGACAGGGGGCACAGATACGCAGTATTTT
cdr3_length: 16; j_call: TRBJ2-5; v_call: TRBV7-2; d_call: -; clone_size: many; cdr3_aa: CASSLVQGLFQETQYF; cdr3_nt: TGTGCCAGCAGCTTAGTTCAGGGACTGTTCCAAGAGACCCAGTACTTC
cdr3_length: 16; j_call: TRBJ2-6; v_call: TRBV6-5; d_call: -; clone_size: many; cdr3_aa: CASQPDYGSGANVLTF; cdr3_nt: TGTGCCAGTCAACCTGATTACGGCTCTGGGGCCAACGTCCTGACTTTC
cdr3_length: 15; j_call: TRBJ1-6; v_call: TRBV13; d_call: -; clone_size: many; cdr3_aa: CASSLGRGWDSPLHF; cdr3_nt: TGTGCCAGCAGCTTAGGTAGAGGGTGGGATTCACCCCTCCACTTT
cdr3_length: 13; j_call: TRBJ1-1; v_call: TRBV5-1; d_call: -; clone_size: few; cdr3_aa: CASSLLGNTEAFF; cdr3_nt: TGCGCCAGCAGCTTGCTGGGGAACACTGAAGCTTTCTTT
cdr3_length: 13; j_call: TRBJ2-4; v_call: TRBV5-8; d_call: -; clone_size: -; cdr3_aa: CASSLEGRNIQYF; cdr3_nt: TGTGCCAGCAGCTTGGAGGGAAGAAACATTCAGTACTTC
cdr3_length: 15; j_call: TRBJ2-1; v_call: TRBV4-3; d_call: TRBD2; clone_size: large; cdr3_aa: CASSWTSGRGDEQFF; cdr3_nt: TGCGCCAGCAGCTGGACTAGCGGGAGGGGGGATGAGCAGTTCTTC
cdr3_length: 19; j_call: TRBJ2-1; v_call: TRBV11-2; d_call: -; clone_size: many; cdr3_aa: CASTLWGTGMAGMDNEQFF; cdr3_nt: TGTGCCAGCACCCTGTGGGGAACAGGGATGGCGGGAATGGATAATGAGCAGTTCTTC
cdr3_length: 14; j_call: TRBJ2-1; v_call: TRBV19; d_call: TRBD2; clone_size: many; cdr3_aa: CASSNGLAHNEQFF; cdr3_nt: TGTGCCAGTAGCAACGGACTAGCCCACAATGAGCAGTTCTTC
cdr3_length: 15; j_call: TRBJ2-1; v_call: TRBV6-2/TRBV6-3; d_call: TRBD1; clone_size: few; cdr3_aa: CASSQTAGQGDEQFF; cdr3_nt: TGTGCCAGCAGCCAGACGGCCGGACAGGGCGATGAGCAGTTCTTC
cdr3_length: 15; j_call: TRBJ2-3; v_call: TRBV18; d_call: -; clone_size: many; cdr3_aa: CASSRELPSTDTQYF; cdr3_nt: TGTGCCAGCTCACGGGAGCTTCCTAGCACAGATACGCAGTATTTT
cdr3_length: 16; j_call: TRBJ2-6; v_call: TRBV5-5; d_call: TRBD1; clone_size: many; cdr3_aa: CASSIQGTSGANVLTF; cdr3_nt: TGTGCCAGCAGCATACAGGGGACCTCTGGGGCCAACGTCCTGACTTTC
cdr3_length: 15; j_call: TRBJ2-3; v_call: TRBV4-3; d_call: -; clone_size: many; cdr3_aa: CASSQQQQNTDTQYF; cdr3_nt: TGCGCCAGCAGCCAACAGCAGCAGAACACAGATACGCAGTATTTT
cdr3_length: 12; j_call: TRBJ2-7; v_call: TRBV11-3; d_call: -; clone_size: -; cdr3_aa: CASSSTPYEQYF; cdr3_nt: TGTGCCAGCAGCTCGACACCTTACGAGCAGTACTTC
cdr3_length: 19; j_call: TRBJ2-6; v_call: TRBV4-2; d_call: TRBD2; clone_size: -; cdr3_aa: CASSQASGRVRPGANVLTF; cdr3_nt: TGTGCCAGCAGCCAAGCTAGCGGGAGGGTCAGGCCTGGGGCCAACGTCCTGACTTTC
cdr3_length: 16; j_call: TRBJ2-3; v_call: TRBV4-3; d_call: TRBD2; clone_size: many; cdr3_aa: CASSQGLAGVSDTQYF; cdr3_nt: TGCGCCAGCAGCCAGGGACTAGCGGGAGTCTCAGATACGCAGTATTTT
cdr3_length: 13; j_call: TRBJ1-1; v_call: TRBV4-1; d_call: -; clone_size: many; cdr3_aa: CASSQVQGPEAFF; cdr3_nt: TGCGCCAGCAGCCAAGTACAGGGTCCTGAAGCTTTCTTT
cdr3_length: 19; j_call: TRBJ2-3; v_call: TRBV19; d_call: TRBD2; clone_size: few; cdr3_aa: CASSDTPPGTSGSTDTQYF; cdr3_nt: TGTGCCAGTAGTGACACCCCACCCGGGACTAGCGGCAGCACAGATACGCAGTATTTT
cdr3_length: 15; j_call: TRBJ2-1; v_call: TRBV24-1; d_call: -; clone_size: many; cdr3_aa: CATSPRGRGYNEQFF; cdr3_nt: TGTGCCACCAGTCCTAGGGGCAGGGGATACAATGAGCAGTTCTTC
cdr3_length: 14; j_call: TRBJ2-1; v_call: TRBV20-1; d_call: -; clone_size: many; cdr3_aa: CSAREGLAYNEQFF; cdr3_nt: TGCAGTGCTAGAGAAGGGCTAGCCTACAATGAGCAGTTCTTC
cdr3_length: 12; j_call: TRBJ1-2; v_call: TRBV11-2; d_call: -; clone_size: -; cdr3_aa: CASTRSGYGYTF; cdr3_nt: TGTGCCAGCACAAGGTCAGGCTATGGCTACACCTTC
cdr3_length: 14; j_call: TRBJ2-5; v_call: TRBV29-1; d_call: TRBD2; clone_size: few; cdr3_aa: CSVKASGIGETQYF; cdr3_nt: TGCAGCGTTAAGGCTAGCGGGATTGGCGAGACCCAGTACTTC
cdr3_length: 14; j_call: TRBJ1-1; v_call: TRBV5-1; d_call: -; clone_size: many; cdr3_aa: CASSLGSANTEAFF; cdr3_nt: TGCGCCAGCAGCTTGGGTTCCGCGAACACTGAAGCTTTCTTT
cdr3_length: 14; j_call: TRBJ2-5; v_call: TRBV20-1; d_call: TRBD2; clone_size: few; cdr3_aa: CSARTSGIVETQYF; cdr3_nt: TGCAGTGCTAGAACCAGCGGGATCGTAGAGACCCAGTACTTC
cdr3_length: 12; j_call: TRBJ1-2; v_call: TRBV20-1; d_call: TRBD1; clone_size: -; cdr3_aa: CSAATGGYGYTF; cdr3_nt: TGCAGTGCTGCGACAGGGGGGTACGGCTACACCTTC
cdr3_length: 17; j_call: TRBJ2-2; v_call: TRBV20-1; d_call: -; clone_size: few; cdr3_aa: CSAREIGEQVNTGELFF; cdr3_nt: TGCAGTGCTAGAGAGATAGGGGAACAAGTGAACACCGGGGAGCTGTTTTTT
cdr3_length: 15; j_call: TRBJ2-3; v_call: TRBV28; d_call: TRBD2; clone_size: many; cdr3_aa: CASSLAGGYTDTQYF; cdr3_nt: TGTGCCAGCAGTTTAGCGGGAGGGTACACAGATACGCAGTATTTT
cdr3_length: 13; j_call: TRBJ2-7; v_call: TRBV20-1; d_call: -; clone_size: many; cdr3_aa: CSARGDFSSEQYF; cdr3_nt: TGCAGTGCTAGGGGGGACTTCTCTAGCGAGCAGTACTTC
cdr3_length: 17; j_call: TRBJ1-5; v_call: TRBV28; d_call: -; clone_size: few; cdr3_aa: CASRDQTGILSNQPQHF; cdr3_nt: TGTGCCAGCAGGGACCAAACAGGGATTTTGAGCAATCAGCCCCAGCATTTT
cdr3_length: 15; j_call: TRBJ2-7; v_call: TRBV28; d_call: TRBD1; clone_size: few; cdr3_aa: CASRQPGQGAYEQYF; cdr3_nt: TGTGCCAGCAGACAACCGGGACAGGGGGCCTACGAGCAGTACTTC
cdr3_length: 13; j_call: TRBJ1-5; v_call: TRBV27; d_call: -; clone_size: few; cdr3_aa: CASSFGGNQPQHF; cdr3_nt: TGTGCCAGCAGTTTTGGGGGTAATCAGCCCCAGCATTTT
cdr3_length: 13; j_call: TRBJ2-4; v_call: TRBV7-2; d_call: -; clone_size: many; cdr3_aa: CASSFQGSDIQYF; cdr3_nt: TGTGCCAGCAGCTTCCAGGGGTCGGACATTCAGTACTTC
cdr3_length: 15; j_call: TRBJ2-6; v_call: TRBV5-1; d_call: TRBD1; clone_size: -; cdr3_aa: CASRQQGPGANVLTF; cdr3_nt: TGCGCCAGCAGACAACAGGGGCCTGGGGCCAACGTCCTGACTTTC
cdr3_length: 16; j_call: TRBJ2-2; v_call: TRBV28; d_call: -; clone_size: few; cdr3_aa: CASSPLDSWNTGELFF; cdr3_nt: TGTGCCAGCAGTCCCCTGGACAGCTGGAACACCGGGGAGCTGTTTTTT
cdr3_length: 15; j_call: TRBJ1-4; v_call: TRBV3-1; d_call: -; clone_size: many; cdr3_aa: CASKQLGRLNEKLFF; cdr3_nt: TGTGCCAGCAAGCAACTGGGCCGATTAAATGAAAAACTGTTTTTT
cdr3_length: 21; j_call: TRBJ2-3; v_call: TRBV12-3/TRBV12-4; d_call: TRBD2; clone_size: many; cdr3_aa: CASSHRSRGLGIGPLSDTQYF; cdr3_nt: TGTGCCAGCAGTCATAGATCACGGGGACTAGGAATAGGCCCCCTATCAGATACGCAGTATTTT
cdr3_length: 13; j_call: TRBJ2-3; v_call: TRBV7-9; d_call: -; clone_size: few; cdr3_aa: CASSSLNTDTQYF; cdr3_nt: TGTGCCAGCAGCTCTCTTAACACAGATACGCAGTATTTT
cdr3_length: 10; j_call: TRBJ1-3; v_call: TRBV28; d_call: -; clone_size: -; cdr3_aa: CATWGNTIYF; cdr3_nt: TGTGCCACGTGGGGAAACACCATATATTTT
cdr3_length: 15; j_call: TRBJ2-1; v_call: TRBV4-1; d_call: -; clone_size: -; cdr3_aa: CASSHGVSLANEQFF; cdr3_nt: TGCGCCAGCAGCCATGGAGTGTCCCTAGCCAATGAGCAGTTCTTC
cdr3_length: 12; j_call: TRBJ2-1; v_call: TRBV4-2; d_call: -; clone_size: many; cdr3_aa: CASSHGGNEQFF; cdr3_nt: TGTGCCAGCAGCCATGGTGGCAATGAGCAGTTCTTC